Listed below are T cell receptor beta chains from one sample, sequenced in a study of blood T cell repertoires in COVID-19. Repertoires were generated with immunoSEQ multiplex PCR, while TCRdb's copy carries only in-frame clones and drops some. The table records approximately 150,000 clones, 85% to 90% of them present only once. The specimen sequenced was peripheral blood. The source is a man aged 45-65 years who had recovered from COVID-19. The CDR3 runs from the conserved cysteine through the conserved F or W. The D gene is left open where the match is weak. Size values are once, few and many counts, or a class for expanded clones, and some rows have none.

>TRBJ2-7|NA|NA|TRBV20-1
CSASAGAAYEQYF
TGCAGTGCTAGTGCAGGGGCAGCCTACGAGCAGTACTTC
>TRBJ1-4|NA|NA|TRBV19
CASNDLAGDEKLFF
TGTGCCAGCAACGACCTGGCGGGGGATGAAAAACTGTTTTTT
>TRBJ2-1|TRBD2|NA|TRBV7-9
CASSRRGTSGGYNEQFF
TGTGCCAGCAGCCGACGGGGGACTAGCGGGGGCTACAATGAGCAGTTCTTC
>TRBJ2-7|TRBD1|once|TRBV18
CASSSDRGHPYEQYF
TGTGCCAGCTCATCGGACAGGGGGCACCCCTACGAGCAGTACTTC
>TRBJ2-7|TRBD1|NA|TRBV5-1
CASSGGQGYEQYF
TGCGCCAGCAGCGGAGGACAGGGCTACGAGCAGTACTTC
>TRBJ2-1|NA|NA|TRBV24-1
CATMASGRTDAYNEQFF
TGTGCCACCATGGCGTCCGGTCGGACTGACGCCTACAATGAGCAGTTCTTC
>TRBJ2-5|TRBD1|NA|TRBV5-6
CASSKGHRGETQYF
TGTGCCAGCAGCAAGGGCCACAGGGGGGAGACCCAGTACTTC
>TRBJ2-2|NA|NA|TRBV6-6
CASSPDMNTGELFF
TGTGCCAGCAGTCCAGACATGAACACCGGGGAGCTGTTTTTT
>TRBJ2-7|TRBD1|NA|TRBV18
CASSPRGQSYEQYF
TGTGCCAGCTCACCACGGGGACAGTCCTACGAGCAGTACTTC
>TRBJ1-1|NA|NA|TRBV15
CATSRDRNTEAFF
TGTGCCACCAGCAGAGACAGGAACACTGAAGCTTTCTTT
>TRBJ1-2|TRBD1|once|TRBV29-1
CSVQHSTGWGYGYTF
TGCAGCGTTCAACACTCGACAGGGTGGGGTTATGGCTACACCTTC
>TRBJ2-7|TRBD2|NA|TRBV7-2
CASSLVPRGGYEQYF
TGTGCCAGCAGCTTAGTCCCCCGGGGGGGCTACGAGCAGTACTTC
>TRBJ1-2|NA|NA|TRBV4-3
CASSQDVTANYGYTF
TGCGCCAGCAGCCAAGATGTGACAGCTAACTATGGCTACACCTTC
>TRBJ1-6|TRBD1|few|TRBV13
CASSTRRQGFNSPLHF
TGTGCCAGCAGCACACGACGACAGGGTTTTAATTCACCCCTCCACTTT
>TRBJ2-7|TRBD1|NA|TRBV5-1
CASSSDRGSDEQYF
TGCGCCAGCAGCTCCGACAGGGGGTCTGACGAGCAGTACTTC
>TRBJ1-1|NA|NA|TRBV7-3
CASSSGVNTEAFF
TGTGCCAGCAGCTCCGGGGTGAACACTGAAGCTTTCTTT
>TRBJ2-3|NA|NA|TRBV5-1
CASSFTVRDTQYF
TGCGCCAGCAGCTTTACGGTGAGGGATACGCAGTATTTT
>TRBJ2-1|TRBD1|NA|TRBV18
CASSPGTGDNEQFF
TGTGCCAGCTCACCAGGGACAGGAGACAATGAGCAGTTCTTC
>TRBJ1-2|TRBD1|NA|TRBV7-2
CASSLEPGQGHGYTF
TGTGCCAGCAGCTTAGAGCCGGGACAGGGACATGGCTACACCTTC
>TRBJ2-2|NA|NA|TRBV4-1
CASSQVRANTGELFF
TGCGCCAGCAGCCAAGTCAGGGCGAACACCGGGGAGCTGTTTTTT
>TRBJ2-6|TRBD2|NA|TRBV19
CASSMAGGSGANVLTF
TGTGCCAGTAGTATGGCGGGAGGCTCTGGGGCCAACGTCCTGACTTTC
>TRBJ2-2|TRBD1|once|TRBV5-1
CASSLAQGAAGELFF
TGCGCCAGCAGCTTGGCCCAGGGGGCTGCCGGGGAGCTGTTTTTT
>TRBJ1-5|NA|NA|TRBV19
CASSIFYWQSNQPQHF
TGTGCCAGTAGTATCTTTTATTGGCAGAGCAATCAGCCCCAGCATTTT
>TRBJ2-7|NA|NA|TRBV11-3
CASSSRGSYSYEQYF
TGTGCCAGCAGCTCCCGGGGGTCGTACTCCTACGAGCAGTACTTC
>TRBJ2-1|NA|NA|TRBV5-1
CASSLGADNEQFF
TGCGCCAGCTCCCTAGGGGCAGACAATGAGCAGTTCTTC
>TRBJ1-1|NA|NA|TRBV3-1/TRBV3-2
CASSRSQGGTEAFF
TGTGCCAGCAGCCGCTCACAGGGAGGGACTGAAGCTTTCTTT
>TRBJ1-6|NA|NA|TRBV19
CASSGAGEGSPLHF
TGTGCCAGTAGTGGGGCAGGGGAAGGATCACCCCTCCACTTT
>TRBJ2-7|TRBD1|NA|TRBV5-4
CASSQDRGTYEQYF
TGTGCCAGCAGCCAGGACAGGGGTACCTACGAGCAGTACTTC
>TRBJ2-2|TRBD1|NA|TRBV19
CASSPRRTGDTGELFF
TGTGCCAGTAGCCCCCGGCGGACAGGCGACACCGGGGAGCTGTTTTTT
>TRBJ1-2|NA|NA|TRBV6-1
CASTQGGYGYTF
TGTGCCAGCACCCAGGGAGGATATGGCTACACCTTC
>TRBJ1-1|TRBD1|NA|TRBV13
CASSYRTGGEMNTEAFF
TGTGCCAGCAGCTACCGGACAGGGGGCGAGATGAACACTGAAGCTTTCTTT
>TRBJ1-6|NA|few|TRBV7-2
CASSPFGGTDNSPLHF
TGTGCCAGCAGCCCATTCGGCGGGACCGATAATTCACCCCTCCACTTT
>TRBJ2-7|NA|few|TRBV6-5
CASSFRAGWGYEQYF
TGTGCCAGCAGTTTCCGAGCGGGTTGGGGCTACGAGCAGTACTTC
>TRBJ2-5|TRBD2|NA|TRBV5-6
CASSLRTSGKYQETQYF
TGTGCCAGCAGCTTACGGACTAGCGGAAAGTACCAAGAGACCCAGTACTTC
>TRBJ2-5|NA|NA|TRBV5-8
CASSLLGGLAETQYF
TGTGCCAGCAGCTTGCTCGGGGGGCTAGCAGAGACCCAGTACTTC